These T cell receptor beta chains were read from a single sample in a study of CD8 T cells in ankylosing spondylitis. MiXCR, run by TCRdb on the 5' RACE reads, gives a single entry per CDR3 protein. The table includes a few hundred thousand distinct CDR3 sequences, 6.5% to 10% detected once. Sequencing was carried out using blood, either unsorted or a sorted T cell fraction (not recorded which). These receptors were collected from a male donor with ankylosing spondylitis. CDR3s include the opening cysteine and the closing phenylalanine or tryptophan. D genes are given only for firm matches. Some rows mark clone size as missing; the rest say once, few, many or name a class of expanded clone.

CDR3aa: CASSQNRGPYGYTF
CDR3nt: TGCGCCAGCAGCCAGAACAGGGGACCCTATGGCTACACCTTC
d_gene: TRBD1
j_gene: TRBJ1-2
abundance: few
v_gene: TRBV4-3

CDR3aa: CASTPQGLPYNEQFF
CDR3nt: TGTGCCAGCACCCCACAGGGGTTACCCTACAATGAGCAGTTCTTC
d_gene: TRBD1
j_gene: TRBJ2-1
abundance: once
v_gene: TRBV6-2/TRBV6-3

CDR3aa: CASSARPTLGTEAFF
CDR3nt: TGTGCCAGCAGCGCCCGACCGACTCTAGGCACTGAAGCTTTCTTT
d_gene: NA
j_gene: TRBJ1-1
abundance: few
v_gene: TRBV9

CDR3aa: CASSEQGASRNEQFF
CDR3nt: TGTGCCAGCAGCGAACAGGGGGCGAGTCGGAATGAGCAGTTCTTC
d_gene: TRBD1
j_gene: TRBJ2-1
abundance: few
v_gene: TRBV5-6

CDR3aa: CASTGTSGGRETQYF
CDR3nt: TGCGCCAGCACCGGGACTAGCGGCGGCAGAGAGACCCAGTACTTC
d_gene: TRBD2
j_gene: TRBJ2-5
abundance: few
v_gene: TRBV5-1

CDR3aa: CASSPSGTSGNQPQHF
CDR3nt: TGTGCCAGCAGCCCATCAGGGACGTCGGGCAATCAGCCCCAGCATTTT
d_gene: NA
j_gene: TRBJ1-5
abundance: few
v_gene: TRBV4-2

CDR3aa: CSASSGRETLQETQYF
CDR3nt: TGCAGTGCGTCTAGCGGGAGGGAAACCCTCCAAGAGACCCAGTACTTC
d_gene: TRBD2
j_gene: TRBJ2-5
abundance: NA
v_gene: TRBV20-1

CDR3aa: CSTTQTVTDTQYF
CDR3nt: TGCAGCACTACACAGACAGTTACAGATACGCAGTATTTT
d_gene: NA
j_gene: TRBJ2-3
abundance: NA
v_gene: TRBV29-1

CDR3aa: CASSQDGGVTGELFF
CDR3nt: TGTGCCAGCAGCCAAGACGGCGGGGTTACCGGGGAGCTGTTTTTT
d_gene: NA
j_gene: TRBJ2-2
abundance: few
v_gene: TRBV3-1

CDR3aa: CASSLIAGAREQYF
CDR3nt: TGTGCCAGCAGCTTAATAGCGGGAGCCCGCGAGCAGTACTTC
d_gene: TRBD2
j_gene: TRBJ2-7
abundance: few
v_gene: TRBV7-8

CDR3aa: CASRNHGLEKLFF
CDR3nt: TGTGCCAGCAGGAACCACGGTTTAGAAAAACTGTTTTTT
d_gene: NA
j_gene: TRBJ1-4
abundance: NA
v_gene: TRBV4-2

CDR3aa: CASSQGWSNQPQHF
CDR3nt: TGCGCCAGCAGCCAAGGATGGAGCAATCAGCCCCAGCATTTT
d_gene: NA
j_gene: TRBJ1-5
abundance: NA
v_gene: TRBV4-3

CDR3aa: CASRGAGVNEQFF
CDR3nt: TGCGCCAGCAGAGGAGCGGGAGTAAATGAGCAGTTCTTC
d_gene: TRBD2
j_gene: TRBJ2-1
abundance: many
v_gene: TRBV10-2

CDR3aa: CASSLDQGNTGELFF
CDR3nt: TGTGCCAGCAGCTTGGACCAGGGAAACACCGGGGAGCTGTTTTTT
d_gene: NA
j_gene: TRBJ2-2
abundance: many
v_gene: TRBV7-2

CDR3aa: CASTVGGSTDTQYF
CDR3nt: TGTGCCAGCACGGTGGGCGGCTCGACAGATACGCAGTATTTT
d_gene: NA
j_gene: TRBJ2-3
abundance: NA
v_gene: TRBV27

CDR3aa: CASSPGAFGYEQYF
CDR3nt: TGTGCCAGCTCACCAGGGGCTTTCGGCTACGAGCAGTACTTC
d_gene: NA
j_gene: TRBJ2-7
abundance: NA
v_gene: TRBV18

CDR3aa: CASSPSDGRPDTQYF
CDR3nt: TGTGCCAGCAGCCCGTCGGACGGGCGGCCAGATACGCAGTATTTT
d_gene: NA
j_gene: TRBJ2-3
abundance: few
v_gene: TRBV7-2

CDR3aa: CASSLEGNEQFF
CDR3nt: TGTGCCAGCAGCTTAGAGGGCAATGAGCAGTTCTTC
d_gene: NA
j_gene: TRBJ2-1
abundance: many
v_gene: TRBV11-3

CDR3aa: CASSRQGDSYEQYF
CDR3nt: TGTGCCAGCAGTCGGCAGGGGGACTCCTACGAGCAGTACTTC
d_gene: TRBD1
j_gene: TRBJ2-7
abundance: many
v_gene: TRBV12-3/TRBV12-4

CDR3aa: CSALGLILYNEQFF
CDR3nt: TGCAGTGCCCTAGGTCTAATACTCTACAATGAGCAGTTCTTC
d_gene: NA
j_gene: TRBJ2-1
abundance: NA
v_gene: TRBV20-1

CDR3aa: CASSQAGYGNTEAFF
CDR3nt: TGCGCCAGCAGCCAAGCAGGGTACGGGAACACTGAAGCTTTCTTT
d_gene: NA
j_gene: TRBJ1-1
abundance: few
v_gene: TRBV4-1

CDR3aa: CASSSSPHNEQFF
CDR3nt: TGTGCCAGCAGCTCCTCCCCCCACAATGAGCAGTTCTTC
d_gene: NA
j_gene: TRBJ2-1
abundance: few
v_gene: TRBV7-3

CDR3aa: CASSQDPVGEGADTQYF
CDR3nt: TGTGCCAGCAGCCAAGATCCGGTGGGGGAGGGCGCAGATACGCAGTATTTT
d_gene: TRBD2
j_gene: TRBJ2-3
abundance: many
v_gene: TRBV3-1

CDR3aa: CASRNNDGGQGPTDTQYF
CDR3nt: TGTGCCAGCAGGAACAATGACGGAGGACAGGGACCCACAGATACGCAGTATTTT
d_gene: TRBD1
j_gene: TRBJ2-3
abundance: many
v_gene: TRBV2

CDR3aa: CASITSGKQFF
CDR3nt: TGTGCCAGCATTACTAGCGGGAAGCAGTTCTTC
d_gene: TRBD2
j_gene: TRBJ2-1
abundance: few
v_gene: TRBV28

CDR3aa: CASSYDGWEQYF
CDR3nt: TGTGCCAGCAGTTACGACGGGTGGGAGCAGTACTTC
d_gene: NA
j_gene: TRBJ2-7
abundance: few
v_gene: TRBV6-5

CDR3aa: CASSLRTGFNGYTF
CDR3nt: TGTGCCAGCAGCCTAAGAACAGGGTTCAATGGCTACACCTTC
d_gene: NA
j_gene: TRBJ1-2
abundance: many
v_gene: TRBV7-9

CDR3aa: CASGEETQYF
CDR3nt: TGCGCCAGCGGGGAGGAGACCCAGTACTTC
d_gene: NA
j_gene: TRBJ2-5
abundance: NA
v_gene: TRBV5-1

CDR3aa: CASSELPGGASNQPQHF
CDR3nt: TGCGCCAGCAGCGAACTTCCAGGGGGCGCAAGCAATCAGCCCCAGCATTTT
d_gene: TRBD1
j_gene: TRBJ1-5
abundance: few
v_gene: TRBV5-1